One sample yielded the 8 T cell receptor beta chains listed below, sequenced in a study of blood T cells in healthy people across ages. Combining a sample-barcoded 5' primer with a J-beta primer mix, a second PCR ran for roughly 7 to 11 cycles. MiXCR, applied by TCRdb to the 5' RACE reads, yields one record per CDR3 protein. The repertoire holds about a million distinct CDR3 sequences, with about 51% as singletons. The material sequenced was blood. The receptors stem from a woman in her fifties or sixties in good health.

The CDR3 here is CASSLFRELGTDTQYF. The DNA for the CDR3 is TGTGCCAGCAGCTTGTTCCGGGAGTTAGGCACAGATACGCAGTATTTT. The rearrangement uses TRBV11-2 and TRBJ2-3; D perhaps matches TRBD2 (6 bases). This CDR3 is 16 amino acids long. The V end lost 3 bases, the J end lost 1 base, and 14 bases lay between the germline ends. Germline V gene lookup returns CDR1 SGHAT and CDR2 FQNNGV.

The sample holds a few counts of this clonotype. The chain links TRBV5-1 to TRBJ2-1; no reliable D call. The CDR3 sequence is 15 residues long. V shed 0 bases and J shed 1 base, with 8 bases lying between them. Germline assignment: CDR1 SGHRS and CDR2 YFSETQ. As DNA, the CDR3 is TGCGCCAGCAGCTTGGATATAGGGTCCTACAATGAGCAGTTCTTC. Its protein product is CASSLDIGSYNEQFF.

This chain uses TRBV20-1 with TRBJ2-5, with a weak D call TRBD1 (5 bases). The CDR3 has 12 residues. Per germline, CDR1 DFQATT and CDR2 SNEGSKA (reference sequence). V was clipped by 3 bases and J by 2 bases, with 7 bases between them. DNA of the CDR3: TGCAGTGCTAGGGGGCCACAAGAGACCCAGTACTTC. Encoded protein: CSARGPQETQYF.

In nucleotides, the CDR3 is TGTGCCAGCAACCCCGGGCAGGGTGTTGCTTACAATGAGCAGTTCTTC. Protein product: CASNPGQGVAYNEQFF. The rearrangement links TRBV7-9 to TRBJ2-1; D possibly corresponds to TRBD1 (5 bases). This CDR3 contains 16 residues. Germline V gene data show CDR1 as SEHNR and CDR2 as FQNEAQ (reference sequence). Trimming removed 7 bases from V and 4 bases from J, with 20 bases in between.

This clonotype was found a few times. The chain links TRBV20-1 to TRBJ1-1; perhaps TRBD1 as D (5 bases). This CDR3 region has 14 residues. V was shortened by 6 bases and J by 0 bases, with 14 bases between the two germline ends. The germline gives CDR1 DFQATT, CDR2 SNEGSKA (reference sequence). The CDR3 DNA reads TGCAGTGCCACTGGGGGGGGAATGAACACTGAAGCTTTCTTT. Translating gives CSATGGGMNTEAFF.

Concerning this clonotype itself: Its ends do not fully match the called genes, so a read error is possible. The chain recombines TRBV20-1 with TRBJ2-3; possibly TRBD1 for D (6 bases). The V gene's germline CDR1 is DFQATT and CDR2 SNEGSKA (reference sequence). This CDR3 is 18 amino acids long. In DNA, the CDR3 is TGCAGTGCTAGAGGGCACATCCGACAGGCCCCTAACACAGATATGCAGTATTTT. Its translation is CSARGHIRQAPNTDMQYF.

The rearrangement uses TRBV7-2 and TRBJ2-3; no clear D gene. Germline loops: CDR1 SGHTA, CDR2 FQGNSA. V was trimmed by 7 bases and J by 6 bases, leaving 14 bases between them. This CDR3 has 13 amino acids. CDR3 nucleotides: TGTGCCAGCACCCTTCTCAGGTGGGATACGCAGTATTTT. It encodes CASTLLRWDTQYF.

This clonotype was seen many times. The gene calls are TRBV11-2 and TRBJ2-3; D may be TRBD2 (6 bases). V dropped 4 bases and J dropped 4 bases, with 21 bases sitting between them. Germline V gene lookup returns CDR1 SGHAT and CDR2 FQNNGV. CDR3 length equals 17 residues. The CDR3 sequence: CASSSQRQQRAADTQYF. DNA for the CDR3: TGTGCCAGCAGCTCTCAAAGGCAACAGCGGGCAGCAGATACGCAGTATTTT.